A single sample is the source of the 13 T cell receptor beta chains below, sequenced in a study of blood T cell repertoires in COVID-19. Sequencing was performed with immunoSEQ multiplex PCR; in TCRdb, only in-frame clones are kept and a portion is missing. The sample lists some 140,000 clones; approximately 79% were seen once. The sequencing input was peripheral blood. Receptor source: a man aged 55 to 69 with acute or convalescent COVID-19.

The V call is TRBV2, the J call TRBJ2-4, with 14 positions matching TRBD2. With V trimmed by 4 bases and J by 8 bases, 7 bases remained unmatched. This CDR3 is 16 amino acids long. Germline V gives CDR1 SNHLY, CDR2 FYNNEI. DNA for the CDR3: TGTGCCAGCAGTGCCACCGGGACTAGCGGGAGCCACATTCAGTACTTC. This translates into CASSATGTSGSHIQYF.

V is TRBV3-1 (or the pseudogene TRBV3-2) and J is TRBJ1-4; D ambiguous. This CDR3 region has 15 residues. Trimming stripped 0 bases from V and 6 bases from J, with 11 bases between. Germline V lookup: CDR1 LGHDT, CDR2 YNNKEL (reference sequence). This CDR3 is CASSQELITDEKLFF. For the CDR3, the DNA is TGTGCCAGCAGCCAAGAACTGATTACCGATGAAAAACTGTTTTTT.

Turning to this clone: The sample carries other DNA sequences with the same CDR3. The chain couples TRBV7-2 to TRBJ1-5; D gene ambiguous. V was pared by 8 bases and J by 3 bases, with 11 bases between. CDR3 length: 13 amino acids. Germline CDR1 reads SGHTA; CDR2 reads FQGNSA. The CDR3 DNA reads TGTGCCAGCTCCCTCATAGACAATCAGCCCCAGCATTTT. Translation gives CASSLIDNQPQHF.

The chain is built from TRBV19 and TRBJ1-1, with 8 bases aligning to TRBD1. Germline V gene data show CDR1 as LNHDA and CDR2 as SQIVND (reference sequence). This CDR3 has 13 residues. J lost 5 bases, V lost 6 bases, and 5 bases had no gene match. CDR3: CASSQGAGTEAFF. The CDR3 DNA sequence: TGTGCCAGTAGCCAGGGGGCGGGTACTGAAGCTTTCTTT.

The chain carries TRBV28 and TRBJ1-6; D may be TRBD1 (6 bases). Per germline, CDR1 MDHEN and CDR2 SYDVKM. CDR3 size: 15 residues. The V end was cut by 5 bases, the J end by 10 bases, with 18 bases between. The CDR3 sequence is CASSAQQGSVSPLHF. CDR3 DNA: TGTGCCAGCAGTGCCCAACAGGGTTCTGTATCACCCCTCCACTTT.

The V and J genes are TRBV7-8 and TRBJ2-7; D unclear. The V gene's germline CDR1 is SGHVS and CDR2 FQNEAQ. This CDR3 has 15 residues. The germline V and J ends were trimmed by 5 bases and 2 bases, with 16 bases remaining between them. The CDR3 region has the DNA TGTGCCAGCAGCCCTCTCGTTCGCGGCCCCTACGAGCAGTACTTC. This encodes CASSPLVRGPYEQYF.

This chain uses TRBV5-1 with TRBJ2-3; tentative D call: TRBD2 (6 bases). Germline V lookup: CDR1 SGHRS, CDR2 YFSETQ. The V gene lost 3 bases and the J gene lost 4 bases, with 18 bases spanning the gap. CDR3 length: 16 amino acids. In DNA, the CDR3 is TGCGCCAGCAGCTCCCTGGCGGGGAATGGGGCAGATACGCAGTATTTT. Amino acids: CASSSLAGNGADTQYF.

The rearrangement joins TRBV5-5 to TRBJ2-7; 10 bases align to TRBD2. The germline gives CDR1 SGHKS, CDR2 YYEKEE (reference sequence). The CDR3 length is 18 residues. Trimming took 1 base from V and 0 from J; bases not matched to a gene: 10. The CDR3 sequence: CASSLNPTSGSSSYEQYF. The CDR3 DNA is TGTGCCAGCAGCTTGAATCCGACTAGCGGGTCTAGCTCCTACGAGCAGTACTTC.

The gene calls are TRBV7-2 and TRBJ1-2; possible D gene TRBD1, 6 bases. Germline lookup yields CDR1 SGHTA and CDR2 FQGNSA. CDR3 length equals 13 residues. The V and J ends lost 5 bases and 4 bases respectively, with 11 bases between them. CDR3 protein: CASSPGQPYGYTF. CDR3 nucleotide sequence: TGTGCCAGCAGCCCGGGACAACCCTATGGCTACACCTTC.

J is TRBJ2-3 and V is TRBV30; a possible D gene is TRBD1 (6 bases). Germline V gene lookup returns CDR1 GTSNPN and CDR2 SVGIG (reference sequence). Trimming removed 5 bases at V and 5 bases at J, with 20 bases between. The CDR3 runs 15 residues. This chain's CDR3 is CAWERDTPRVDTQYF. The CDR3 nucleotides are TGTGCCTGGGAACGGGACACCCCCCGTGTAGATACGCAGTATTTT.

This clone was counted a single time. This chain joins TRBV5-1 and TRBJ2-3; D perhaps matches TRBD2 (6 bases). V was cut by 9 bases and J by 4 bases, with 21 bases left in between. Germline-derived CDR1 and CDR2 are SGHRS and YFSETQ. The CDR3 loop spans 15 amino acids. CDR3 in amino acids: CATHDGTAVPDTQYF. The CDR3 region has the DNA TGCGCCACCCACGACGGGACTGCCGTACCAGATACGCAGTATTTT.

This chain uses TRBV15 with TRBJ2-1, with D maybe TRBD1 (5 bases). V lost 6 bases to trimming and J lost 3 bases, with 15 bases between them. There are 15 residues in the CDR3. Germline V CDR1 and CDR2: LNHNV, YYDKDF (reference sequence). The CDR3 spells CATRAGSTVYNEQFF. Here the CDR3 DNA reads TGTGCCACCAGGGCAGGGTCGACTGTCTACAATGAGCAGTTCTTC. Combining the CDR3 with reference TRBV15 and TRBJ2-1 gives the whole variable domain DAMVIQNPRYQVTQFGKPVTLSCSQTLNHNVMYWYQQKSSQAPKLLFHYYDKDFNNEADTPDNFQSRRPNTSFCFLDIRSPGLGDTAMYLCATRAGSTVYNEQFFGPGTRLTVL.

The rearrangement links TRBV24-1 to TRBJ2-1; 8 nucleotides match TRBD2. The CDR3 is 16 residues long. Germline CDR1 is KGHDR and CDR2 is SFDVKD. J lost 7 bases, V lost 2 bases, and 9 bases had no gene match. The CDR3: CATSDSGTSVFNEQFF. DNA for the CDR3: TGTGCCACCAGTGATTCCGGGACTAGTGTGTTTAATGAGCAGTTCTTC.